The T cell receptor beta chain under discussion was sequenced for a study of cytomegalovirus exposure and HLA in healthy donors. Findings and limits, study-wide: Most subjects' HLA-A and HLA-B alleles were reportedly predicted from TCR beta sequences.

Germline-derived CDR1 and CDR2 are KGHSH and LQKENI. Unmatched junction bases numbered 8, after V lost 2 bases and J lost 7 bases. The CDR3 is 15 amino acids. Primers for the PCR totalled 60 Vbeta and 13 Jbeta. Produced via immunoSEQ multiplex PCR; TCRdb's table is partial and in-frame only. The data hold approximately 100,000 clones, with about 70% observed a single time. This clone was observed once. Its antigen remains unidentified. This receptor was obtained from a human donor in good health. Input material: PBMCs. The V and J genes are TRBV18 and TRBJ1-5; 7 nucleotides match TRBD1. The CDR3 DNA is TGTGCCAGCTCACCAGATATAGGGGGCGGGCAGCCCCAGCATTTT. Its translation: CASSPDIGGGQPQHF. Variable domain in full (rest from reference TRBV18 and TRBJ1-5): NAGVMQNPRHLVRRRGQEARLRCSPMKGHSHVYWYRQLPEEGLKFMVYLQKENIIDESGMPKERFSAEFPKEGPSILRIQQVVRGDSAAYFCASSPDIGGGQPQHFGDGTRLSIL.